The 16 T cell receptor beta chains below were found in one sample sequenced in a study of T cells after yellow fever vaccination. TCRdb independently ran MiXCR on the 5' RACE reads; one entry per CDR3 protein. The sample has approximately 450,000 distinct CDR3 sequences, approximately 18% seen once. The specimen comprised PBMCs, sampled before the yellow fever booster vaccination. These TCRs come from a man younger than 35 who received the YFV17D yellow fever vaccine.

The chain links TRBV7-3 to TRBJ2-5; possible D gene TRBD2, 6 bases. The CDR3 runs 13 residues. Looked up from germline, CDR1 is SGHTA and CDR2 is FQGTGA. With 2 bases removed from V and 5 bases from J, the gap between germline ends came to 9 bases. The CDR3 loop reads CASSLGTPETQYF. The DNA for the CDR3 is TGTGCCAGCAGCTTAGGGACTCCGGAGACCCAGTACTTC.

In this sample, this clonotype turned up many times. The genes are TRBV7-3 and TRBJ2-2; no clear D gene. Deletions cut 5 bases from V and 5 bases from J, with 6 bases between. This CDR3 is 12 amino acids long. Looked up from germline, CDR1 is SGHTA and CDR2 is FQGTGA. In DNA form, the CDR3 reads TGTGCCAGCAGCACAAGGACCGGGGAGCTGTTTTTT. Amino acids: CASSTRTGELFF.

This clonotype was detected only a few times. This chain links TRBV2 with TRBJ1-1, with D unresolved. Germline V gene lookup returns CDR1 SNHLY and CDR2 FYNNEI. V dropped 6 bases and J dropped 10 bases, with 12 bases sitting between them. CDR3 length: 11 amino acids. The CDR3 region has the DNA TGTGCCAGCAGGGACCCCGGCGGAGCTTTCTTT. It codes for CASRDPGGAFF. Full variable domain (rest looked up from reference TRBV2 and TRBJ1-1): EPEVTQTPSHQVTQMGQEVILRCVPISNHLYFYWYRQILGQKVEFLVSFYNNEISEKSEIFDDQFSVERPDGSNFTLKIRSTKLEDSAMYFCASRDPGGAFFGQGTRLTVV.

V is TRBV5-5 and J is TRBJ1-4; D call uncertain. Trimming took 0 bases from V and 5 from J, leaving 11 bases between them. Germline CDR1 and CDR2: SGHKS and YYEKEE (reference sequence). This CDR3 contains 15 residues. CDR3 bases: TGTGCCAGCAGCTTGGGTGGCACGCGGAATGAAAAACTGTTTTTT. Translating it yields CASSLGGTRNEKLFF.

This chain uses TRBV5-6 with TRBJ2-3; D is perhaps TRBD1 (6 bases). Between the trimmed V and J ends, which lost 4 bases and 6 bases, there was a span of 15 bases. The CDR3 length is 14 residues. Per the germline V gene, CDR1 is SGHDT and CDR2 is YYEEEE. The DNA for the CDR3 is TGTGCCAGCAGCCGAATTACAGGGAGCGATACGCAGTATTTT. Translation: CASSRITGSDTQYF. Filled out from reference TRBV5-6 and TRBJ2-3, the complete variable domain reads DAGVTQSPTHLIKTRGQQVTLRCSPKSGHDTVSWYQQALGQGPQFIFQYYEEEERQRGNFPDRFSGHQFPNYSSELNVNALLLGDSALYLCASSRITGSDTQYFGPGTRLTVL.

About this clonotype: A much larger clone differs by one base, so this may be a read error. V is TRBV28 and J is TRBJ2-2; the D gene is possibly TRBD2 (6 bases). Germline loops: CDR1 MDHEN, CDR2 SYDVKM. With 6 bases removed from V and 4 bases from J, the gap between germline ends came to 6 bases. The CDR3 totals 12 residues. This chain's CDR3 is CASRGGTGELFF. The CDR3 nucleotides read TGTGCCAGCAGGGGGGGCACCGGGGAGCTGTTTTTT.

The J gene is TRBJ1-1, the V gene TRBV20-1; D is unclear. There are 13 residues in the CDR3. Germline-derived CDR1 and CDR2 are DFQATT and SNEGSKA (reference sequence). V lost 3 bases and J lost 2, with 10 bases in between. CDR3 nucleotides: TGCAGTGCTAGTATTTTCAGTAACACTGAAGCTTTCTTT. As protein: CSASIFSNTEAFF.

The chain links TRBV12-3 or TRBV12-4 to TRBJ1-1, with 12 bases fitting TRBD1. V was clipped by 5 bases and J by 11 bases; unmatched bases: 18. The CDR3 sequence is 17 residues long. The CDR3 bases are TGTGCCAGCAGTCCCGGGACAGGGGGCGGGGGCTATCGGTGGGCTTTCTTT. This encodes CASSPGTGGGGYRWAFF.

J is TRBJ1-2 and V is TRBV20-1, with D tentatively TRBD1 (6 bases). V dropped 5 bases and J dropped 8 bases, with 18 bases sitting between them. CDR3 length: 13 residues. In germline, CDR1 is DFQATT, CDR2 SNEGSKA (reference sequence). The CDR3 region is CSAALQGFRGYTF. CDR3 bases: TGCAGTGCTGCGCTACAGGGTTTTCGAGGCTACACCTTC.

V is TRBV27 and J is TRBJ2-7, with D perhaps matching TRBD2 (7 bases). The CDR3 consists of 15 residues. Germline values: CDR1 MNHEY, CDR2 SMNVEV (reference sequence). Trimming removed 5 bases at V and 1 base at J, with 15 bases between. For the CDR3, the DNA is TGTGCCAGCAGTCCCCCGGGGGGCCTTTCCTACGAGCAGTACTTC. It translates to CASSPPGGLSYEQYF.

The chain employs TRBV7-2 and TRBJ1-2; 7 bases agree with TRBD1. CDR3 length equals 15 residues. With 3 bases clipped from V and 2 bases from J, the junction kept 6 bases outside the gene matches. Looked up from germline, CDR1 is SGHTA and CDR2 is FQGNSA. The CDR3 nucleotides are TGTGCCAGCAGCTTTACCCCGGGACAGAACTATGGCTACACCTTC. This translates into CASSFTPGQNYGYTF.

This clonotype was counted between two and nine times. The V call is TRBV5-4, the J call TRBJ2-3; D is ambiguous. Germline V CDR1 and CDR2: SGHNT, YYREEE (reference sequence). This CDR3 is 14 amino acids long. The ends were cut back, 2 bases at V and 2 bases at J, with 9 bases in the middle. DNA for the CDR3: TGTGCCAGCAGCTTACGGTCCAACACAGATACGCAGTATTTT. It is translated as CASSLRSNTDTQYF.

This clonotype has more than one count but fewer than ten. V is TRBV15 and J is TRBJ2-5, with a possible D match to TRBD2 (6 bases). Germline CDR1 is LNHNV and CDR2 is YYDKDF (reference sequence). This CDR3 region has 18 residues. V was clipped by 3 bases and J by 3 bases, with 23 bases between them. CDR3 residues: CATSSPRRGIPREETQYF. The CDR3 nucleotides are TGTGCCACCAGCAGCCCCCGGAGGGGCATCCCCCGGGAAGAGACCCAGTACTTC.

V gene TRBV7-2 combines with J gene TRBJ1-2, with D possibly TRBD1 on 5 matching bases. V was trimmed by 5 bases and J by 4 bases, leaving 14 bases between them. The CDR3 contains 14 residues. CDR1 SGHTA and CDR2 FQGNSA come from the germline V gene. CDR3 protein: CASSQDSAFYGYTF. CDR3 nucleotides: TGTGCCAGCAGCCAAGACAGTGCCTTCTATGGCTACACCTTC.

The chain combines TRBV24-1 with TRBJ2-3; D uncertain. Trimming removed 2 bases from V and 6 bases from J, with 5 bases in between. The CDR3 is 12 residues long. In germline, CDR1 is KGHDR, CDR2 SFDVKD. CDR3: CATSDSYDTQYF. The CDR3 DNA sequence: TGTGCCACCAGTGATTCATACGATACGCAGTATTTT.

This chain uses TRBV6-5 with TRBJ2-7; D unclear. Germline V gene data show CDR1 as MNHEY and CDR2 as SVGAGI. The germline V and J ends were trimmed by 6 bases and 3 bases, with 6 bases remaining between them. This CDR3 contains 11 residues. Here the CDR3 reads CASRWGYEQYF. CDR3 nucleotides: TGTGCCAGCAGATGGGGCTACGAGCAGTACTTC.